A selection of T cell receptor beta chains follows, all from one sample in a study of CD8+ T cells in alopecia areata. Sequencing was performed with immunoSEQ multiplex PCR; in TCRdb, only in-frame clones are kept and a portion is missing. The data hold 200,000 to 250,000 clones, with 57% observed a single time. The material was CD4+ T cells sorted from blood, obtained at week 0. The receptors stem from a human donor with alopecia areata. Both conserved end residues are part of each CDR3.

j_gene | v_gene | CDR3aa
TRBJ2-1 | TRBV11-3 | CASSPDRFGNNEQFF
TRBJ2-5 | TRBV4-1 | CASSHPGRTKETQYF
TRBJ2-7 | TRBV11-2 | CASSTLTGAYEQYF
TRBJ1-2 | TRBV27 | CASSLSTGLYGYTF
TRBJ1-1 | TRBV27 | CASSFEVGWTEAFF
TRBJ2-7 | TRBV19 | CATSTALGVGTSGYEQYF
TRBJ2-5 | TRBV19 | CASSETGLETQYF
TRBJ1-5 | TRBV6-1 | CASSVVEGGYQPQHF
TRBJ1-3 | TRBV30 | CAWSTGGGNTIYF
TRBJ1-1 | TRBV4-1 | CASSQVDISVPEAFF
TRBJ2-6 | TRBV27 | CASSLERPLRANVLTF